The rows below give T cell receptor beta chains drawn from one sample of a study of shared clonotypes between healthy human individuals. Profiled with immunoSEQ multiplex PCR; TCRdb holds only in-frame clones, not every one. This table has approximately 2,300,000 clones, less than 95% appearing once. Input material: naive CD4+ T cells from PBMCs. These receptors all stem from a man aged 18 to 29 in good health. Some clones in this sample may be carry-over from other donors' samples. Both conserved end residues are part of each CDR3. A D gene is named only where the DNA matches it firmly. The size entry is marked missing in some rows and otherwise reads once, few, many or a size class.

>TRBJ1-5|.|TRBV5-1|TRBD1
CASSTGQGNQPQHF
TGCGCCAGCAGCACCGGACAGGGGAATCAGCCCCAGCATTTT
>TRBJ2-1|.|TRBV28|.
CASSDPGNEQFF
TGTGCCAGCAGTGACCCGGGAAATGAGCAGTTCTTC
>TRBJ1-2|.|TRBV7-2|.
CASSLEVAYGYTF
TGTGCCAGCAGCTTAGAGGTAGCCTATGGCTACACCTTC
>TRBJ2-7|.|TRBV6-1|TRBD2
CASSSGLVMGEQYF
TGTGCCAGCAGTTCGGGACTAGTAATGGGCGAGCAGTACTTC
>TRBJ2-1|.|TRBV19|TRBD2
CASSIIGAGGFYEQFF
TGTGCCAGTAGTATTATCGGAGCGGGAGGTTTCTATGAGCAGTTCTTC
>TRBJ2-1|.|TRBV4-1|TRBD2
CASSPGLAGGDNEQFF
TGCGCCAGCAGCCCCGGACTAGCGGGAGGCGACAATGAGCAGTTCTTC
>TRBJ2-7|.|TRBV7-2|.
CASSLVSGGNEQYF
TGTGCCAGCAGCTTAGTTTCCGGAGGGAACGAGCAGTACTTC
>TRBJ1-5|.|TRBV19|.
CASSINPGGSNQPQHF
TGTGCCAGTAGTATAAACCCCGGGGGTAGCAATCAGCCCCAGCATTTT
>TRBJ2-4|once|TRBV5-1|TRBD2
CASSSILSGGDIQYF
TGCGCCAGCAGCTCCATCCTTAGCGGGGGGGACATTCAGTACTTC
>TRBJ2-3|.|TRBV5-1|TRBD1
CASSLPTGGTDTQYF
TGCGCCAGCAGCCTACCGACAGGGGGCACAGATACGCAGTATTTT
>TRBJ2-2|.|TRBV5-4|.
CASSLEGPSGELFF
TGTGCCAGCAGCTTGGAGGGACCATCCGGGGAGCTGTTTTTT
>TRBJ1-3|.|TRBV10-3|.
CAISESRTLYF
TGTGCCATCAGTGAGTCGAGGACCTTATATTTT
>TRBJ2-5|.|TRBV7-6|.
CASSLGQETQYF
TGTGCCAGCAGCTTAGGCCAAGAGACCCAGTACTTC
>TRBJ1-2|once|TRBV4-1|.
CASRDGFNYGYTF
TGCGCCAGCAGGGACGGTTTTAACTATGGCTACACCTTC
>TRBJ1-1|.|TRBV4-1|.
CASSQGRGVRLNTEAFF
TGCGCCAGCAGCCAAGGAAGAGGAGTTCGGTTGAACACTGAAGCTTTCTTT
>TRBJ2-5|.|TRBV7-2|.
CASSLGSGETQYF
TGTGCCAGCAGCTTAGGTAGCGGAGAGACCCAGTACTTC
>TRBJ2-7|.|TRBV19|TRBD1
CASSIGQGSYEQYF
TGTGCCAGTAGTATCGGACAGGGAAGTTACGAGCAGTACTTC
>TRBJ1-1|.|TRBV29-1|.
CSVVRPMNTEAFF
TGCAGCGTTGTCAGACCGATGAACACTGAAGCTTTCTTT
>TRBJ1-3|.|TRBV5-4|.
CASSPPGGEQGNTIYF
TGTGCCAGCAGCCCCCCAGGTGGCGAACAAGGAAACACCATATATTTT
>TRBJ2-2|once|TRBV29-1|TRBD1
CSVRQGVGGELFF
TGCAGCGTTCGACAGGGGGTGGGCGGGGAGCTGTTTTTT
>TRBJ2-7|.|TRBV21-1|.
CASSKVSRWAGSSYEQYF
TGTGCCAGCAGCAAAGTTAGTCGTTGGGCGGGGAGTTCCTACGAGCAGTACTTC
>TRBJ2-5|.|TRBV5-4|TRBD2
CASSLGGGTAYIQETQYF
TGTGCCAGCAGCTTAGGCGGGGGAACCGCCTATATCCAAGAGACCCAGTACTTC
>TRBJ2-3|once|TRBV7-3|.
CASSQVIGPTDTQYF
TGTGCCAGCAGCCAAGTCATAGGGCCCACAGATACGCAGTATTTT
>TRBJ1-4|few|TRBV7-9|.
CASSLRQTNEKLFF
TGTGCCAGCAGCTTACGACAGACCAATGAAAAACTGTTTTTT
>TRBJ2-5|.|TRBV19|TRBD1
CASRGTGGRETQYF
TGTGCCAGTAGGGGGACAGGGGGCCGAGAGACCCAGTACTTC
>TRBJ1-1|.|TRBV10-3|.
CATSEGGGPNTEAFF
TGTGCCACCAGTGAGGGGGGGGGCCCAAACACTGAAGCTTTCTTT
>TRBJ1-5|.|TRBV15|TRBD1
CATSSVQGASQPQHF
TGTGCCACCAGCAGTGTACAGGGGGCAAGTCAGCCCCAGCATTTT
>TRBJ1-4|.|TRBV7-9|TRBD1
CASSLGQGINEKLFF
TGTGCCAGCAGCCTAGGACAGGGTATTAATGAAAAACTGTTTTTT
>TRBJ2-7|.|TRBV30|.
CAWSHTYEQYF
TGTGCCTGGAGTCATACGTACGAGCAGTACTTC
>TRBJ2-5|.|TRBV6-5|.
CASTQGGPQYF
TGTGCCAGCACCCAAGGAGGACCCCAGTACTTC
>TRBJ2-7|.|TRBV6-1|.
CASSEITASYEQYF
TGTGCCAGCAGTGAGATTACAGCTTCCTACGAGCAGTACTTC
>TRBJ2-2|.|TRBV7-3|.
CASSPGNTGELFF
TGTGCCAGCAGCCCAGGAAACACCGGGGAGCTGTTTTTT
>TRBJ2-2|.|TRBV5-1|TRBD2
CASSRTSGNTGELFF
TGCGCCAGCAGCCGGACTAGCGGGAACACCGGGGAGCTGTTTTTT
>TRBJ2-3|.|TRBV6-5|TRBD2
CASSYSTSGRTDTQYF
TGTGCCAGCAGTTACTCGACTAGCGGTCGCACAGATACGCAGTATTTT
>TRBJ1-1|.|TRBV28|.
CASRQDPNTEAFF
TGTGCCAGCAGGCAGGACCCGAACACTGAAGCTTTCTTT
>TRBJ2-7|once|TRBV4-3|TRBD2
CASSHSGTTPSEQYF
TGCGCCAGCAGCCATTCCGGGACTACGCCTTCCGAGCAGTACTTC
>TRBJ2-3|.|TRBV28|.
CASSPQGSTDTQYF
TGTGCCAGCAGCCCCCAAGGGAGCACAGATACGCAGTATTTT
>TRBJ2-1|.|TRBV5-1|TRBD2
CASSLLTSGGLDNEQFF
TGCGCCAGCAGCTTGTTGACTAGCGGGGGGTTAGACAATGAGCAGTTCTTC
>TRBJ2-1|.|TRBV11-2|.
CASKVRAGRENEQFF
TGTGCCAGCAAAGTCCGGGCGGGAAGGGAAAATGAGCAGTTCTTC
>TRBJ2-5|.|TRBV5-1|.
CASSLGFGETQYF
TGCGCCAGCAGCTTGGGTTTCGGAGAGACCCAGTACTTC
>TRBJ2-3|.|TRBV27|TRBD1
CASRVLQGAADTQYF
TGTGCCAGCAGGGTCCTACAGGGGGCTGCAGATACGCAGTATTTT
>TRBJ2-3|.|TRBV6-5|TRBD2
CASRRDYHTQYF
TGTGCCAGCAGGCGGGACTACCATACGCAGTATTTT